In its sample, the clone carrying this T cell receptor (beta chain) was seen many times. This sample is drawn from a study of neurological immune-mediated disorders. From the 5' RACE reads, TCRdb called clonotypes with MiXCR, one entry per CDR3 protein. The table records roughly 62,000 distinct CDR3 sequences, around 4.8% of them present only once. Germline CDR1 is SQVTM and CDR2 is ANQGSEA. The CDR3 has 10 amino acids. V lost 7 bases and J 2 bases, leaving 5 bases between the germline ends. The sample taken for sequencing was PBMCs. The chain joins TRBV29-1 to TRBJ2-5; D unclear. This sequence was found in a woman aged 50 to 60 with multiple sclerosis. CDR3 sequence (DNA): TGCAGCGCAAGACAAGAGACCCAGTACTTC. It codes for CSARQETQYF.